One sample yielded the 14 T cell receptor beta chains listed below, sequenced in a study of OX40 agonist ivuxolimab in advanced cancers. The method behind the library was the immunoSEQ multiplex PCR assay. The immuneACCESS repertoire file appears here via TCRdb, limited to in-frame rearrangements. These files lack a portion of the clones; in checked studies, under half of the deficit traces to unresolved V genes, and the cause of the others is not known. Present in this sample are about 68,000 clones, about 85% of which were seen just once. The top ten clones comprise about 0.66% of the sample. Here the sequenced sample was CD4+ or CD8+ T cells sorted from blood, taken in a trial of the OX40 agonist ivuxolimab. The receptor set was obtained from an adult with an advanced solid tumor such as melanoma, head and neck, liver or kidney cancer.

J is TRBJ2-7 and V is TRBV12-5; 9 bases match TRBD1. The germline gives CDR1 LGHNT, CDR2 FRNRAP. The CDR3 has 17 residues. J was trimmed by 3 bases and V by 8 bases; bases with no gene match: 17. Written as DNA, the CDR3 is TGTGCTAGTCGATTAGACCTTACCGGGACAGGGTTCTACGAGCAGTACTTC. It yields the protein CASRLDLTGTGFYEQYF.

V gene TRBV10-3 combines with J gene TRBJ1-3; D perhaps matches TRBD1 (6 bases). The CDR3 consists of 16 residues. The germline gives CDR1 ENHRY, CDR2 SYGVKD. V was shortened by 6 bases and J by 4 bases, with 19 bases between the two germline ends. CDR3 nucleotides: TGTGCCATCAGCGACCCTGGACAGAATACCGGAAACACCATATATTTT. This sequence encodes CAISDPGQNTGNTIYF.

The V call is TRBV18, the J call TRBJ2-7; 8 bases map to TRBD1. The germline gives CDR1 KGHSH, CDR2 LQKENI. CDR3 length: 17 residues. V lost 1 base, J lost 2 bases, and 10 bases stayed unmatched. Here the CDR3 reads CASSPLGPGTGAYEQYF. Here the CDR3 DNA reads TGTGCCAGCTCACCACTCGGTCCCGGGACAGGAGCCTACGAGCAGTACTTC.

The chain's CDR3 is CASTQTVLNTEAFF. CDR3 bases: TGTGCCAGCACCCAAACAGTACTGAACACTGAAGCTTTCTTT. The chain carries TRBV7-8 and TRBJ1-1; D unresolved. CDR1 is SGHVS and CDR2 is FQNEAQ in the germline V gene. Trimming took off 7 bases at V and 0 bases at J, with 12 bases between the two ends. There are 14 residues in the CDR3. The full variable domain, with the rest looked up from reference TRBV7-8 and TRBJ1-1, is GAGVSQSPRYKVAKRGQDVALRCDPISGHVSLFWYQQALGQGPEFLTYFQNEAQLDKSGLPSDRFFAERPEGSVSTLKIQRTQQEDSAVYLCASTQTVLNTEAFFGQGTRLTVV.

The chain joins TRBV7-9 to TRBJ1-4; TRBD1 matches at 11 bases. This CDR3 is 14 amino acids long. Germline CDR1 reads SEHNR; CDR2 reads FQNEAQ (reference sequence). V shed 5 bases, J shed 8 bases, and the junction held 4 bases outside the gene matches. DNA of the CDR3: TGTGCCAGCAGCGAGGACAGGGGGCGGGAAAAACTGTTTTTT. It codes for CASSEDRGREKLFF.

In its sample, this clone was seen once. The V and J genes are TRBV27 and TRBJ2-1, with a weak D call TRBD2 (5 bases). CDR3 length: 17 amino acids. Germline lookup yields CDR1 MNHEY and CDR2 SMNVEV (reference sequence). V was cut by 2 bases and J by 1 base, with 15 bases left in between. The CDR3 region is CASSLVNRLLSYNEQFF. CDR3 coding DNA: TGTGCCAGCAGTTTAGTCAACAGACTACTGTCCTACAATGAGCAGTTCTTC.

This chain uses TRBV28 with TRBJ1-5; 11 nucleotides align to TRBD1. Germline values: CDR1 MDHEN, CDR2 SYDVKM. V shed 6 bases, J shed 5 bases, and the junction held 6 bases outside the gene matches. This CDR3 contains 15 residues. CDR3 loop: CASRPGTGGDQPQHF. DNA of the CDR3: TGTGCCAGCAGACCCGGGACAGGGGGGGATCAGCCCCAGCATTTT.

This clone was recorded once. The gene calls are TRBV29-1 and TRBJ2-7, with D maybe TRBD2 (6 bases). The CDR3 has 14 residues. Deletions cut 3 bases from V and 0 bases from J, with 12 bases between. The V gene's germline CDR1 is SQVTM and CDR2 ANQGSEA. Here the CDR3 reads CSVESRGGSYEQYF. The CDR3, as DNA: TGCAGCGTTGAGAGCCGGGGAGGCTCCTACGAGCAGTACTTC.

This chain joins TRBV5-1 and TRBJ2-5; D is uncertain. The CDR3 spans 15 residues. V was trimmed by 1 base and J by 5 bases, leaving 15 bases between them. Germline V gene lookup returns CDR1 SGHRS and CDR2 YFSETQ. This CDR3 is CASSLITAQLETQYF. As DNA, the CDR3 is TGCGCCAGCAGCTTGATAACCGCCCAGTTGGAGACCCAGTACTTC. The entire variable domain, with the rest obtained from reference TRBV5-1 and TRBJ2-5, is as follows: KAGVTQTPRYLIKTRGQQVTLSCSPISGHRSVSWYQQTPGQGLQFLFEYFSETQRNKGNFPGRFSGRQFSNSRSEMNVSTLELGDSALYLCASSLITAQLETQYFGPGTRLLVL.

The chain uses TRBV28 and TRBJ1-2, with 7 bases lining up with TRBD1. Germline V gene data show CDR1 as MDHEN and CDR2 as SYDVKM. The CDR3 runs 11 residues. V trimming: 7 bases; J trimming: 8 bases; junction bases outside the gene matches: 4. The CDR3 coding sequence is TGTGCCAGCATGACAGGGCTCGGCTACACCTTC. Translation gives CASMTGLGYTF.

This clone was counted once. V and J are TRBV5-1 and TRBJ1-4; maybe TRBD1 (5 bases). In germline, CDR1 is SGHRS, CDR2 YFSETQ. With 0 bases removed from V and 8 bases from J, the gap between germline ends came to 11 bases. The CDR3 is 14 residues long. This CDR3 reads CASSLGQLGEKLFF. The CDR3 region has the DNA TGCGCCAGCAGCTTGGGACAGCTCGGCGAAAAACTGTTTTTT.

This rearrangement joins TRBV7-2 to TRBJ1-4; no definite D call. From germline, CDR1 is SGHTA and CDR2 FQGNSA. There are 16 residues in the CDR3. Trimming pared 5 bases from V and 7 bases from J, leaving 20 bases between. DNA for the CDR3: TGTGCCAGCAGCCCTCGGGCCTCTCTACGAAGTGAAAAACTGTTTTTT. Translation gives CASSPRASLRSEKLFF.

The chain combines TRBV6-6 with TRBJ1-4, with 7 bases fitting TRBD1. V lost 7 bases, J lost 6 bases, and 5 bases stayed unmatched. Germline loops: CDR1 MNHNY, CDR2 SVGAGI (reference sequence). CDR3 length: 13 residues. CDR3 coding DNA: TGTGCCAGCATCCTAGGGGGCGATGAAAAACTGTTTTTT. It yields the protein CASILGGDEKLFF.

The chain joins TRBV11-3 to TRBJ2-1; tentative D call: TRBD2 (6 bases). Germline V gene sequence: CDR1 SGHNT, CDR2 YENEEA. V dropped 1 base and J dropped 5 bases, with 15 bases sitting between them. The CDR3 totals 16 residues. The CDR3 here is CASSLGDAGPHNEQFF. Written as DNA, the CDR3 is TGTGCCAGCAGCTTAGGCGATGCGGGGCCCCACAATGAGCAGTTCTTC.